The rows below give T cell receptor beta chains drawn from one sample of a study of vaccination and CD4 T cells after COVID-19. MiXCR, run by TCRdb on the PCR reads, gives a single entry per CDR3 protein. The sample contains over 10,000 distinct CDR3 sequences, under 75% of which appear only once. Antigens of these TCRs are unknown. Sequenced sample: CD4+ T cells from blood, cultured in vitro. These receptors all stem from a human donor who had recovered from COVID-19. CDR3s include the opening cysteine and the closing phenylalanine or tryptophan. The order of the fields is clone size, J gene, V gene, D gene, CDR3 protein, CDR3 DNA. D genes are given only for firm matches. A clone size is listed for some rows: how often the clone was seen (once, few, many), or a class if it is expanded.

size: -; J: TRBJ2-1; V: TRBV20-1; D: -; CDR3: CSARPGAGPEVEQFF; DNA: TGCAGTGCTCGGCCAGGGGCGGGTCCGGAGGTTGAGCAGTTCTTC
size: few; J: TRBJ1-1; V: TRBV7-9; D: -; CDR3: CASSLVSGRMSEAFF; DNA: TGTGCCAGCAGCTTAGTTTCTGGGAGAATGTCTGAAGCTTTCTTT
size: -; J: TRBJ2-5; V: TRBV6-5; D: -; CDR3: CASSYSGVLQETQYF; DNA: TGTGCCAGCAGTTACTCAGGCGTGCTCCAAGAGACCCAGTACTTC
size: -; J: TRBJ1-6; V: TRBV7-2; D: -; CDR3: CASSLGAAMGSPLHF; DNA: TGTGCCAGCAGCTTAGGCGCCGCCATGGGGTCACCCCTCCACTTT
size: -; J: TRBJ2-2; V: TRBV28; D: -; CDR3: CASSLLGRELFF; DNA: TGTGCCAGCAGTTTATTGGGCCGGGAGCTGTTTTTT
size: -; J: TRBJ1-1; V: TRBV6-1; D: TRBD1; CDR3: CATGDRSYAEAFF; DNA: TGTGCCACCGGGGACAGGTCCTACGCTGAAGCTTTCTTT
size: -; J: TRBJ1-1; V: TRBV7-2; D: TRBD1; CDR3: CASSFGGGRVNTEAFF; DNA: TGTGCCAGCAGCTTCGGAGGGGGCAGGGTGAACACTGAAGCTTTCTTT
size: -; J: TRBJ2-7; V: TRBV7-2; D: TRBD1; CDR3: CASSPTGGVYEQYF; DNA: TGTGCCAGCAGCCCCACAGGGGGCGTCTACGAGCAGTACTTC
size: -; J: TRBJ2-7; V: TRBV28; D: -; CDR3: CASSLDGGIAGFEQYF; DNA: TGTGCCAGCAGCCTAGATGGGGGGATAGCAGGATTCGAGCAGTACTTC
size: -; J: TRBJ1-2; V: TRBV10-2; D: -; CDR3: CASSEHRSLNYGYTF; DNA: TGCGCCAGCAGTGAGCACCGCAGTTTGAACTATGGCTACACCTTC
size: few; J: TRBJ2-2; V: TRBV6-2/TRBV6-3; D: TRBD2; CDR3: CASSYLLAGILATGELFF; DNA: TGTGCCAGCAGTTACCTTCTAGCGGGGATCTTGGCCACCGGGGAGCTGTTTTTT
size: -; J: TRBJ1-6; V: TRBV7-2; D: TRBD1; CDR3: CASSLAQSGGNSPLHF; DNA: TGTGCCAGCAGCTTAGCGCAGTCAGGGGGTAATTCACCCCTCCACTTT
size: -; J: TRBJ1-5; V: TRBV7-8; D: TRBD1; CDR3: CASSAGTGDDQPQHF; DNA: TGTGCCAGCAGCGCCGGGACAGGGGACGATCAGCCCCAGCATTTT
size: -; J: TRBJ2-1; V: TRBV12-3/TRBV12-4; D: TRBD2; CDR3: CASSLKAGGYGNEQFF; DNA: TGTGCCAGCAGTTTGAAAGCGGGAGGGTATGGCAATGAGCAGTTCTTC
size: few; J: TRBJ1-2; V: TRBV4-1; D: -; CDR3: CASSQENRNRYGYTF; DNA: TGCGCCAGCAGCCAAGAAAACCGGAACCGGTATGGCTACACCTTC
size: -; J: TRBJ2-7; V: TRBV6-2/TRBV6-3; D: -; CDR3: CASINPHPYEQYF; DNA: TGTGCCAGCATAAACCCCCACCCTTACGAGCAGTACTTC
size: -; J: TRBJ2-3; V: TRBV24-1; D: -; CDR3: CATSDYGITDTQYF; DNA: TGTGCCACCAGTGATTACGGGATCACAGATACGCAGTATTTT
size: few; J: TRBJ1-2; V: TRBV27; D: -; CDR3: CASSWAARGYGYTF; DNA: TGTGCCAGCAGTTGGGCCGCGCGAGGATATGGCTACACCTTC
size: few; J: TRBJ1-3; V: TRBV20-1; D: -; CDR3: CSAFIIGVPGNTIYF; DNA: TGCAGTGCTTTTATTATTGGGGTGCCTGGAAACACCATATATTTT
size: once; J: TRBJ2-1; V: TRBV2; D: TRBD2; CDR3: CASSEGGSGRSWEQFF; DNA: TGTGCCAGCAGTGAAGGGGGTAGCGGGAGGTCGTGGGAGCAGTTCTTC
size: -; J: TRBJ2-7; V: TRBV12-3/TRBV12-4; D: -; CDR3: CASSLQNQQYF; DNA: TGTGCCAGCAGTTTACAGAATCAGCAGTACTTC
size: few; J: TRBJ2-1; V: TRBV7-2; D: -; CDR3: CASSSRDNYNEQFF; DNA: TGTGCCAGCAGCTCCCGGGACAATTACAATGAGCAGTTCTTC
size: few; J: TRBJ2-3; V: TRBV2; D: -; CDR3: CASSVSRKPTDTQYF; DNA: TGTGCCAGCAGTGTGTCGCGGAAGCCCACAGATACGCAGTATTTT
size: -; J: TRBJ1-4; V: TRBV6-1; D: -; CDR3: CASSEVRGLEKLFF; DNA: TGTGCCAGCAGTGAAGTCAGGGGACTTGAAAAACTGTTTTTT
size: -; J: TRBJ2-7; V: TRBV6-1; D: TRBD2; CDR3: CASSRIAGESEQYF; DNA: TGTGCCAGCAGCCGGATAGCGGGAGAAAGCGAGCAGTACTTC
size: -; J: TRBJ2-2; V: TRBV7-2; D: -; CDR3: CASSLYTGELFF; DNA: TGTGCCAGCAGCTTGTACACCGGGGAGCTGTTTTTT
size: -; J: TRBJ1-2; V: TRBV5-8; D: -; CDR3: CASSWGGRSDGYTF; DNA: TGTGCCAGCAGCTGGGGGGGGCGATCGGATGGCTACACCTTC
size: -; J: TRBJ1-1; V: TRBV20-1; D: -; CDR3: CSARVAPFRVYPEAFF; DNA: TGCAGTGCTAGAGTCGCCCCCTTCCGGGTCTACCCTGAAGCTTTCTTT
size: once; J: TRBJ2-2; V: TRBV24-1; D: TRBD2; CDR3: CATSDPTSGVNTGELFF; DNA: TGTGCCACCAGTGATCCTACTAGCGGGGTAAACACCGGGGAGCTGTTTTTT